The present T cell receptor (beta chain) was sequenced within a study of OX40 agonist ivuxolimab in advanced cancers. In the study overall: Patients were roughly 87% male with ages roughly 23 to 85, mean roughly 55. Of the patients, three showed partial responses, one with hepatocellular carcinoma and two with cutaneous melanoma.

Study-level findings and limits: Clonal expansion from baseline to week 6 occurred in both CD4+ and CD8+ T cells. People who partly responded at 0.1-3.0 mg/kg had some of the least clonal expansion seen.

Repertoires were generated with immunoSEQ multiplex PCR, while TCRdb's copy carries only in-frame clones and drops some. Found here are 56,000 or so clones, around four fifths of them singletons; the top ten hold 4% to 5.5%. The CDR3 is 15 residues long. Germline lookup yields CDR1 KGHSH and CDR2 LQKENI. Trimming pared 3 bases from V and 3 bases from J, leaving 14 bases between. Turning to this clone: No antigen is known for it.

The genes are TRBV18 and TRBJ1-1, with D possibly being TRBD1 (5 bases). The material sequenced was CD4+ or CD8+ T cells sorted from blood, taken in a trial of the OX40 agonist ivuxolimab. The TCR comes from an adult with an advanced solid tumor such as melanoma, head and neck, liver or kidney cancer. CDR3 coding DNA: TGTGCCAGCTCACCGGGACCCGGACGACACACTGAAGCTTTCTTT. It encodes CASSPGPGRHTEAFF.